The next 6 T cell receptor beta chains were all read from a single sample in a study of blood T cell repertoires in COVID-19. TCRdb's table, derived via immunoSEQ multiplex PCR, lists solely in-frame clones and lacks some. The sample lists tens of thousands of clones, over 75% occurring once. The material sequenced was peripheral blood. The receptors here all came from a woman aged 55-70 years with active COVID-19.

The V gene is TRBV12-3 or TRBV12-4, the J gene TRBJ1-2; the D gene is possibly TRBD1 (6 bases). The V gene lost 5 bases and the J gene lost 5 bases, with 12 bases spanning the gap. The CDR3 is 13 residues long. This CDR3 is CASSQQGSYGYTF. The CDR3 bases are TGTGCCAGCAGTCAACAGGGTAGTTATGGCTACACCTTC.

The chain has TRBV12-3 or TRBV12-4 and TRBJ2-2; TRBD1 matches 8 bases. V lost 6 bases to trimming and J lost 5 bases; unmatched junction nucleotides: 2. This CDR3 is 13 amino acids long. The CDR3 bases are TGTGCCAGCAGGACAGGGGAAACCGGGGAGCTGTTTTTT. The encoded protein is CASRTGETGELFF.

The rearrangement joins TRBV6-5 to TRBJ2-2; TRBD1 matches 10 bases. The CDR3 covers 16 residues. V shed 4 bases, J shed 1 base, and the junction held 3 bases outside the gene matches. Per the germline V gene, CDR1 is MNHEY and CDR2 is SVGAGI. In DNA form, the CDR3 reads TGTGCCAGCAGTTTCCGGACAGGGGGGAACACCGGGGAGCTGTTTTTT. It specifies CASSFRTGGNTGELFF.

CDR3 sequence reads: CASSPGQLPYSPLHF. For the CDR3, the DNA is TGCGCCAGCAGCCCTGGACAGCTACCCTATTCACCCCTCCACTTT. The chain links TRBV5-1 to TRBJ1-6, with D maybe TRBD1 (6 bases). Germline V CDR1 and CDR2: SGHRS, YFSETQ. The CDR3 runs 15 residues. V gave up 4 bases and J gave up 8 bases, with 16 bases separating them.

This chain joins TRBV5-1 and TRBJ2-2; D is perhaps TRBD1 (5 bases). There are 15 residues in the CDR3. The V gene's germline CDR1 is SGHRS and CDR2 YFSETQ. The V gene lost 4 bases and the J gene lost 3 bases, with 13 bases spanning the gap. The CDR3 coding sequence is TGCGCCAGCAGCCATTATGACAGAGACACCGGGGAGCTGTTTTTT. Protein sequence: CASSHYDRDTGELFF.

This sequence joins TRBV24-1 and TRBJ2-2, with D hard to call. Germline-derived CDR1 and CDR2 are KGHDR and SFDVKD. The CDR3 has 10 residues. With 9 bases removed from V and 8 bases from J, the gap between germline ends came to 6 bases. This CDR3 reads CATGTGELFF. DNA for the CDR3: TGTGCCACCGGTACTGGGGAGCTGTTTTTT.